This T cell receptor beta chain was sequenced during a study of blood T cell repertoires in COVID-19. Study as a whole: Samples came from the United States, Italy and Spain, spanning acute and convalescent COVID-19. In each case, the material was cDNA or gDNA derived from T cells, B-cell-depleted T cells, or PBMCs.

V gave up 2 bases and J gave up 4 bases; unmatched junction bases: 7. The CDR3 loop spans 15 amino acids. Germline V gives CDR1 MNHNS, CDR2 SASEGT. Seattle's cohort entered during active infection and was followed longitudinally. The data were produced by immunoSEQ multiplex PCR, yet TCRdb's version contains in-frame clones alone and is incomplete. The data contain tens of thousands of clones, about 80% of them singletons. The receptor was derived from a man aged 45-65 years with COVID-19, enrolled during active disease. Sequenced material: peripheral blood. This rearrangement joins TRBV6-1 to TRBJ1-2; 7 positions match TRBD1. The CDR3 DNA reads as TGTGCCAGCAGTGAAAGGGCAGGGGGGCCCTATGGCTACACCTTC. Protein product: CASSERAGGPYGYTF.